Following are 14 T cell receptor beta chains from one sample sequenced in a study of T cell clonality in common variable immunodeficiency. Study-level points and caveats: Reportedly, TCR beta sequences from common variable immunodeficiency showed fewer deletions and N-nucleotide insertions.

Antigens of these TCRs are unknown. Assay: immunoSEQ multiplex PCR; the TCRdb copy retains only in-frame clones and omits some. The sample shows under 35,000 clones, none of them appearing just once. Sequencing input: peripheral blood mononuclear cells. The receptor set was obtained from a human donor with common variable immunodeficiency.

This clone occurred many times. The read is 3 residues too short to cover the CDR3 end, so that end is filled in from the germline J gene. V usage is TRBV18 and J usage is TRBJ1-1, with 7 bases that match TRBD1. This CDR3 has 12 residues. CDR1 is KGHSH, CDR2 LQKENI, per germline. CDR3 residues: CASSPQDREAFF. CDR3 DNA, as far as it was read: TGTGCCAGCTCACCGCAGGACAGGGAA.

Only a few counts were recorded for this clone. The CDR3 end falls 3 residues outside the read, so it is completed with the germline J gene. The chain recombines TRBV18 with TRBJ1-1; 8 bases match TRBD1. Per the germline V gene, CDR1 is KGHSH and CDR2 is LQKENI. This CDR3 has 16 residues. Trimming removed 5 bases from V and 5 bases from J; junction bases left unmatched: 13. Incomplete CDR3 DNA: TGTGCCAGCTCATCTTCGGCAGGGGGCATAGGTACTGAA. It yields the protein CASSSSAGGIGTE. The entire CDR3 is CASSSSAGGIGTEAFF.

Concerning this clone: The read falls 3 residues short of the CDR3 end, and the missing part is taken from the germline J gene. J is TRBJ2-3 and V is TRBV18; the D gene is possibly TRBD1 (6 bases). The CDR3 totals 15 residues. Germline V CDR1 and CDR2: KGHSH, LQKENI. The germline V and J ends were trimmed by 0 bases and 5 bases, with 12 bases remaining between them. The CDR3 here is CASSPPSGAEDTQYF. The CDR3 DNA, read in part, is TGTGCCAGCTCACCACCGTCAGGGGCAGAAGATACG.

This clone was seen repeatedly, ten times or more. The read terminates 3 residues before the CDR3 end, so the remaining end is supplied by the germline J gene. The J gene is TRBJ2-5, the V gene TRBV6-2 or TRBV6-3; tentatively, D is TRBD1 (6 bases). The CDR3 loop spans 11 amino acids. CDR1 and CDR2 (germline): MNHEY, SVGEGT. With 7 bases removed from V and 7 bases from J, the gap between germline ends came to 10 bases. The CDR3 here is CASTQQGTQYF. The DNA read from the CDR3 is TGTGCCAGCACTCAACAGGGGACC.

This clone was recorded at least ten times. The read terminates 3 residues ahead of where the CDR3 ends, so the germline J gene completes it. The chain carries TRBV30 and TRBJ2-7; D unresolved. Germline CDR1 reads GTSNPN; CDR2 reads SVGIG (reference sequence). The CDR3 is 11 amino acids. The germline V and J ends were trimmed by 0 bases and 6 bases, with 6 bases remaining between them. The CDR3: CAWSVTTEQYF. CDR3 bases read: TGTGCCTGGAGTGTAACTACCGAG.

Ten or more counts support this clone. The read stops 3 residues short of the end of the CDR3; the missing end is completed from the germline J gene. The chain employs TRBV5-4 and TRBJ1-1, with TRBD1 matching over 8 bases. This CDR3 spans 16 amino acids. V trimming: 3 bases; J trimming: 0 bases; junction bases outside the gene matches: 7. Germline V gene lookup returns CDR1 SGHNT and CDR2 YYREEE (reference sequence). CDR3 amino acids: CASSSPRQGMNTEAFF. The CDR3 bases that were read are TGTGCCAGCAGCTCGCCCCGACAGGGGATGAACACTGAA.

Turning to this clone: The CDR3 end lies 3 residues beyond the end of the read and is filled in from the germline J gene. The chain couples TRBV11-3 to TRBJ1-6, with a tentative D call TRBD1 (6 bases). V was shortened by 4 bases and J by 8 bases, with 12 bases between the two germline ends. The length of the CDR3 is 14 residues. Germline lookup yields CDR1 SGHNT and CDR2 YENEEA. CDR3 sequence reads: CASSSSGDYSPLHF. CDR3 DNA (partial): TGTGCCAGCAGCTCATCAGGGGATTATTCACCC.

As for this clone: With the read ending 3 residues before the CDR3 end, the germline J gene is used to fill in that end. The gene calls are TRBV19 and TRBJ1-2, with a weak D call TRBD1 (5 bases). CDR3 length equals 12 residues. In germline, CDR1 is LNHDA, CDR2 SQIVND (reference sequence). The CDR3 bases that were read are TGTGCCAGTAGGATGACAGAGAGCTTC. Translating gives CASRMTESF. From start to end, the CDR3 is CASRMTESFYTF.

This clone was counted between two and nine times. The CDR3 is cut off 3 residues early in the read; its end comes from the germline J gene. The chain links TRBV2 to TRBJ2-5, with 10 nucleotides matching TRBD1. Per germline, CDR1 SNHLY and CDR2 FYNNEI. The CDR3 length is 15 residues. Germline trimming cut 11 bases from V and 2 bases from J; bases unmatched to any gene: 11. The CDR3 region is CAGRRDRGDQETQYF. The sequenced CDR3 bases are TGTGCCGGGAGGAGGGACAGGGGCGATCAAGAGACC.

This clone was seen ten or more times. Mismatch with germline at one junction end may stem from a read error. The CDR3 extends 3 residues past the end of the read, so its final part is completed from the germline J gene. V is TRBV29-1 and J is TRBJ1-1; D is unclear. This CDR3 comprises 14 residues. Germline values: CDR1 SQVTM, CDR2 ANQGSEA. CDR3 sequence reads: CSVEAAGMNTEAFF. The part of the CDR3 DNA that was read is TGCAGCGTGGAAGCTGCAGGCATGAACACTGAA.

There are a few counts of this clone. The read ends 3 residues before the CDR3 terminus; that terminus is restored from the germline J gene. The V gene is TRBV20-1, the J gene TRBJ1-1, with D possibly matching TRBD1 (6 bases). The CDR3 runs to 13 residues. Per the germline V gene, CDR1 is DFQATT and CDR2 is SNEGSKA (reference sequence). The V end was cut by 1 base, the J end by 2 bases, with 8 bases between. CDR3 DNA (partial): TGCAGTGCTAGAGGGACAGCCAACACTGAA. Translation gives CSARGTANTE. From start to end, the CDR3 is CSARGTANTEAFF.

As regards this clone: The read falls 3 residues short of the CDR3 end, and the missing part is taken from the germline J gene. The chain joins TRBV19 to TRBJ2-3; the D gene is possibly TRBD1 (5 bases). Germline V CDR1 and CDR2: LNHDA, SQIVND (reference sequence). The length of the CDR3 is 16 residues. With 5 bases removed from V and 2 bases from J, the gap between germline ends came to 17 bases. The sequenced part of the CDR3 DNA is TGTGCCAGTAGTGGCTTTGGGTGGGGCTCCACAGATACG. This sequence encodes CASSGFGWGSTDT. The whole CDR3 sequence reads CASSGFGWGSTDTQYF.

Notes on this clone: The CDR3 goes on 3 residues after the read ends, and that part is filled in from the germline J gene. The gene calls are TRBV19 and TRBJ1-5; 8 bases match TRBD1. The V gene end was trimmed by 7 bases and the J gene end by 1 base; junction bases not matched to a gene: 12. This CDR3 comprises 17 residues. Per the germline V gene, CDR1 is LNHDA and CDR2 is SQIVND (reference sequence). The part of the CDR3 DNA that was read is TGTGCCAGTAAATCCCTAGGGACAGGTGAGAGCAATCAGCCC. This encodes CASKSLGTGESNQP. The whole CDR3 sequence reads CASKSLGTGESNQPQHF.

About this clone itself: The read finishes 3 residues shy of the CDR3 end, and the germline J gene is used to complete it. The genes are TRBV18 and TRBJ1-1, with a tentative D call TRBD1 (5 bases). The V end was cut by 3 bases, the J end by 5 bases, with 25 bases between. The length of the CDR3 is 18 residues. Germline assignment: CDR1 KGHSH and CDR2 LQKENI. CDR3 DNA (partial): TGTGCCAGCTCACCCCAGGGAGGGGCCTCCTCGAGTCTTACTGAA. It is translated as CASSPQGGASSSLTE. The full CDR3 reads CASSPQGGASSSLTEAFF.